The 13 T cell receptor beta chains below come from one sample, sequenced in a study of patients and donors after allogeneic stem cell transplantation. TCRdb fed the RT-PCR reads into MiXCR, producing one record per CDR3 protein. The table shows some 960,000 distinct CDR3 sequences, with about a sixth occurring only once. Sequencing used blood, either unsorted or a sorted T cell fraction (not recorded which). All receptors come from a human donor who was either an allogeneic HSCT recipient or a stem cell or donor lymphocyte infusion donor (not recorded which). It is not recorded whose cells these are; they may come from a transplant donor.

CDR3 nucleotide sequence: TGTGCCAGCAGTTCGGACAGGGCGGGTGGAAACACCATATATTTT. This sequence encodes CASSSDRAGGNTIYF. V and J are TRBV6-5 and TRBJ1-3, with TRBD1 matching over 8 bases. CDR3 length equals 15 residues. V gave up 4 bases and J gave up 3 bases; unmatched junction bases: 5. Germline values: CDR1 MNHEY, CDR2 SVGAGI.

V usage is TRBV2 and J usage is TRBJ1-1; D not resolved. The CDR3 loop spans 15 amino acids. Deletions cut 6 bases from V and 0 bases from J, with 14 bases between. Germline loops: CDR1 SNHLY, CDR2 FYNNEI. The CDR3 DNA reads TGTGCCAGCAGACTTTCCCCTAGGTTGAACACTGAAGCTTTCTTT. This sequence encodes CASRLSPRLNTEAFF. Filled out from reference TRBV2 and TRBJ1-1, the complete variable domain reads EPEVTQTPSHQVTQMGQEVILRCVPISNHLYFYWYRQILGQKVEFLVSFYNNEISEKSEIFDDQFSVERPDGSNFTLKIRSTKLEDSAMYFCASRLSPRLNTEAFFGQGTRLTVV.

In nucleotides, the CDR3 is TGTGCCAGCAGCTCGGGACAGGGGGTAGGCAATCAGCCCCAGCATTTT. Its translation is CASSSGQGVGNQPQHF. The V and J genes are TRBV9 and TRBJ1-5, with 11 positions matching TRBD1. This CDR3 region has 16 residues. Germline V gives CDR1 SGDLS, CDR2 YYNGEE. V lost 4 bases and J lost 2; bases outside the gene matches: 5.

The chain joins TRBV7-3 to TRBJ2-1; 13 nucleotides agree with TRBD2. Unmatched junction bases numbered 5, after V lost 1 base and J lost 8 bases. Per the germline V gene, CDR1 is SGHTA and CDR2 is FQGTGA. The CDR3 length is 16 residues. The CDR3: CASSLSGTSGIDEQFF. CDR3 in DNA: TGTGCCAGCAGCTTAAGTGGGACTAGCGGGATCGATGAGCAGTTCTTC.

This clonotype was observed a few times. The CDR3 DNA is TGTGCCAGCACTTCGGGGGTTAACTATGGCTACACCTTC. Encoded protein: CASTSGVNYGYTF. The chain uses TRBV12-3 or TRBV12-4 and TRBJ1-2; the D gene is possibly TRBD1 (5 bases). This CDR3 has 13 amino acids. With 7 bases removed from V and 1 base from J, the gap between germline ends came to 10 bases.

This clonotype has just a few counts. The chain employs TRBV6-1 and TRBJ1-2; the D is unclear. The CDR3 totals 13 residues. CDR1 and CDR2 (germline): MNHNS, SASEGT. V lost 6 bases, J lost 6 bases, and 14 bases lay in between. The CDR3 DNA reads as TGTGCCAGCAGGCCCCGCGGTTTACATGGCTACACCTTC. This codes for CASRPRGLHGYTF.

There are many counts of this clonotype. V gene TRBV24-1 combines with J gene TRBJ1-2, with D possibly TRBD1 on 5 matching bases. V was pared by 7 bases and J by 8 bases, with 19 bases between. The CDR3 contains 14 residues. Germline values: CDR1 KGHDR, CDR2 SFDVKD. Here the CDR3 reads CATSSPGASTGYTF. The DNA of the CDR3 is TGTGCCACCAGCTCCCCTGGGGCCTCAACGGGCTACACCTTC.

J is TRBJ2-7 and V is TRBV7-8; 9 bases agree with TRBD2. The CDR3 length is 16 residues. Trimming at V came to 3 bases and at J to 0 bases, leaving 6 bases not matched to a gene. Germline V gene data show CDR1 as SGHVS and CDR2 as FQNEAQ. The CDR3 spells CASSLGGGRDSYEQYF. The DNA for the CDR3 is TGTGCCAGCAGCTTGGGGGGCGGGAGGGACTCCTACGAGCAGTACTTC.

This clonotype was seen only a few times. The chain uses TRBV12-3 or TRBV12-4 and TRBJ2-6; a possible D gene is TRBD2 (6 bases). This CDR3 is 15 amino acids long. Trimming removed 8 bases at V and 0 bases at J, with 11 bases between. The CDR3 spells CASGRRDSGANVLTF. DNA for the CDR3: TGTGCCAGCGGAAGGAGGGACTCTGGGGCCAACGTCCTGACTTTC.

CDR3 coding DNA: TGTGCCAGCAGTTACACCAGGCGAACCTCCTACAATGAGCAGTTCTTC. It codes for CASSYTRRTSYNEQFF. V and J are TRBV6-5 and TRBJ2-1; D unresolved. The CDR3 is made up of 16 amino acids. The germline V gene encodes CDR1 MNHEY and CDR2 SVGAGI. Trimming cost V 2 bases and J 0 bases, with 11 bases left between them.

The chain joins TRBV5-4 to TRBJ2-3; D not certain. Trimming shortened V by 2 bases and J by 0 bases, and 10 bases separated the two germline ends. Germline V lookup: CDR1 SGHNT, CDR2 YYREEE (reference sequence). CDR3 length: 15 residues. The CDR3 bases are TGTGCCAGCAGCTTCCGCGCAGTTAGCACAGATACGCAGTATTTT. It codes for CASSFRAVSTDTQYF.

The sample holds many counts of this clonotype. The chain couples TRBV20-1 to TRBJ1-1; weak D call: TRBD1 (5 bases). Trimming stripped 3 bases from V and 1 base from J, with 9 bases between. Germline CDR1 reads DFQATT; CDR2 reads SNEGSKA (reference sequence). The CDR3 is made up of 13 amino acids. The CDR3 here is CSASRGGNTEAFF. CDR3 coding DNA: TGCAGTGCTAGCCGTGGGGGGAACACTGAAGCTTTCTTT.

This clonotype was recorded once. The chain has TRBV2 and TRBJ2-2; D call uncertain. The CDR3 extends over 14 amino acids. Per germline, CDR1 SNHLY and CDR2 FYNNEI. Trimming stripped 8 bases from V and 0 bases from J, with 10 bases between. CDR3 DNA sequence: TGTGCCAGCGATGGACGGCCGAACACCGGGGAGCTGTTTTTT. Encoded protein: CASDGRPNTGELFF.